The 8 T cell receptor beta chains given below trace back to one sample, sequenced in a study of T cell responses to AZD1222 COVID-19 vaccine. Using immunoSEQ multiplex PCR, the repertoire was profiled, and TCRdb retains in-frame clones only, with some absent. The data show under 110,000 clones, roughly 86% seen once. Sequenced material: peripheral blood, taken on day 0 of AZD1222 vaccination. The receptor set was obtained from an adult in good health.

V usage is TRBV27 and J usage is TRBJ2-1; TRBD1 aligns across 8 bases. Per the germline V gene, CDR1 is MNHEY and CDR2 is SMNVEV (reference sequence). Trimming at V came to 4 bases and at J to 6 bases, leaving 5 bases not matched to a gene. The CDR3 length is 14 residues. For the CDR3, the DNA is TGTGCCAGCAGTTCAGGGGGCGCGTTCAATGAGCAGTTCTTC. It is translated as CASSSGGAFNEQFF.

The rearrangement joins TRBV3-1 (or the pseudogene TRBV3-2) to TRBJ1-4; no clear D. The germline gives CDR1 LGHDT, CDR2 YNNKEL (reference sequence). The CDR3 sequence is 15 residues long. V was cut by 0 bases and J by 5 bases, with 10 bases left in between. CDR3 sequence: CASSQEPGRNEKLFF. The CDR3 DNA sequence: TGTGCCAGCAGCCAAGAGCCGGGAAGGAATGAAAAACTGTTTTTT.

The genes are TRBV3-1 (or the pseudogene TRBV3-2) and TRBJ1-2; D possibly corresponds to TRBD1 (5 bases). There are 16 residues in the CDR3. Germline CDR1 is LGHDT and CDR2 is YNNKEL (reference sequence). V shed 3 bases and J shed 5 bases, with 19 bases lying between them. In DNA, the CDR3 is TGTGCCAGCAGCCACGCTCGGGACCCCGGAGGGTATGGCTACACCTTC. This codes for CASSHARDPGGYGYTF.

The chain recombines TRBV27 with TRBJ1-1; no definite D call. V was shortened by 3 bases and J by 11 bases, with 16 bases between the two germline ends. The germline gives CDR1 MNHEY, CDR2 SMNVEV (reference sequence). CDR3 length: 13 amino acids. This chain's CDR3 is CASSFSPAVEAFF. Here the CDR3 DNA reads TGTGCCAGCAGTTTCAGCCCGGCCGTTGAGGCTTTCTTT.

The rearrangement uses TRBV6-1 and TRBJ2-3; 9 bases are a match to TRBD2. The CDR3 runs to 17 residues. Germline CDR1 MNHNS, CDR2 SASEGT. V lost 4 bases, J lost 2 bases, and 10 bases stayed unmatched. CDR3: CASSGEASGTFTDTQYF. DNA for the CDR3: TGTGCCAGCAGTGGGGAGGCTAGCGGGACCTTCACAGATACGCAGTATTTT.

V is TRBV7-3 and J is TRBJ1-1, with 7 bases fitting TRBD1. V was pared by 7 bases and J by 4 bases, with 6 bases of the junction left unmatched. The length of the CDR3 is 13 residues. Per germline, CDR1 SGHTA and CDR2 FQGTGA. The CDR3 is CASTQSGGTEAFF. CDR3 sequence (DNA): TGTGCCAGCACCCAATCAGGGGGCACTGAAGCTTTCTTT.

The chain couples TRBV11-2 to TRBJ1-6, with 8 positions matching TRBD1. The CDR3 length is 15 residues. CDR1 SGHAT and CDR2 FQNNGV come from the germline V gene. With 4 bases clipped from V and 8 bases from J, the junction kept 7 bases outside the gene matches. CDR3: CASSSRTGLDSPLHF. As DNA, the CDR3 is TGTGCCAGCAGCTCCCGGACAGGGCTTGATTCACCCCTCCACTTT.

On this clone itself: This sample also contains other DNA sequences that code for the same CDR3. The genes are TRBV4-3 and TRBJ2-4; maybe TRBD1 (7 bases). Trimming took 0 bases from V and 8 from J, leaving 8 bases between them. Germline V lookup: CDR1 LGHNA, CDR2 YSLEER. This CDR3 has 13 residues. The CDR3 nucleotides read TGCGCCAGCAGCCAAGACAGGGGGGACATTCAGTACTTC. Translated, it gives CASSQDRGDIQYF.